Below are 7 T cell receptor beta chains sequenced from a single sample in a study of cytomegalovirus exposure and HLA in healthy donors. Repertoires were generated with immunoSEQ multiplex PCR, while TCRdb's copy carries only in-frame clones and drops some. The sample has 330,000 or so clones; about nine tenths are singletons. Sample: PBMCs. These TCRs come from a young woman in good health and CMV-seronegative.

The genes are TRBV5-6 and TRBJ1-2; 8 nucleotides match TRBD1. Germline values: CDR1 SGHDT, CDR2 YYEEEE. CDR3 length: 15 residues. V was clipped by 5 bases and J by 3 bases; unmatched bases: 9. CDR3 loop: CASREETGDHYGYTF. CDR3 in DNA: TGTGCCAGCAGGGAAGAGACAGGGGACCACTATGGCTACACCTTC.

This clone was seen a handful of times. The gene calls are TRBV7-2 and TRBJ1-2; 10 nucleotides line up with TRBD1. CDR3 length equals 15 residues. Germline-derived CDR1 and CDR2 are SGHTA and FQGNSA. Trimming removed 4 bases from V and 4 bases from J; junction bases left unmatched: 6. Here the CDR3 DNA reads TGTGCCAGCAGCTCCCCGGACAGGGGGGCCTATGGCTACACCTTC. Translated: CASSSPDRGAYGYTF.

The chain links TRBV7-2 to TRBJ2-7, with a tentative D call TRBD1 (6 bases). Between the trimmed V and J ends, which lost 2 bases and 2 bases, there was a span of 13 bases. Germline CDR1 and CDR2: SGHTA and FQGNSA. The CDR3 is made up of 15 amino acids. The CDR3 loop reads CASSLFPGVAYEQYF. DNA for the CDR3: TGTGCCAGCAGCTTATTCCCAGGGGTAGCCTACGAGCAGTACTTC. Supplemented by reference TRBV7-2 and TRBJ2-7, the full variable domain reads GAGVSQSPSNKVTEKGKDVELRCDPISGHTALYWYRQSLGQGLEFLIYFQGNSAPDKSGLPSDRFSAERTGGSVSTLTIQRTQQEDSAVYLCASSLFPGVAYEQYFGPGTRLTVT.

The chain employs TRBV16 and TRBJ1-2, with D maybe TRBD1 (6 bases). The CDR3 is made up of 15 amino acids. Germline V CDR1 and CDR2: KGHSY, FQNENV. V was shortened by 3 bases and J by 3 bases, with 14 bases between the two germline ends. This CDR3 reads CASSQGTLRDYGYTF. The CDR3 DNA sequence: TGTGCCAGCAGCCAGGGGACACTTCGGGACTATGGCTACACCTTC.

The genes are TRBV14 and TRBJ2-1; 9 positions match TRBD2. Per germline, CDR1 SGHDN and CDR2 FVKESK. The CDR3 runs to 19 residues. Trimming removed 4 bases from V and 5 bases from J; junction bases left unmatched: 18. CDR3 region: CASSRQTETSGSYNNEQFF. Written as DNA, the CDR3 is TGTGCCAGCAGCCGACAAACTGAGACTAGCGGTTCCTATAACAATGAGCAGTTCTTC.

This clone appeared a few times. The gene calls are TRBV5-1 and TRBJ1-5; D possibly corresponds to TRBD1 (5 bases). This CDR3 spans 14 amino acids. Germline CDR1 and CDR2: SGHRS and YFSETQ. V was clipped by 0 bases and J by 3 bases, with 7 bases between them. The CDR3 bases are TGCGCCAGCAGCTTGGCAGGGAACAATCAGCCCCAGCATTTT. Its protein is CASSLAGNNQPQHF.

On this clone itself: Other DNA sequences in this sample translate to the same CDR3. This sequence joins TRBV30 and TRBJ1-1, with D tentatively TRBD1 (5 bases). Deletions cut 0 bases from V and 3 bases from J, with 8 bases between. This CDR3 has 13 residues. Germline values: CDR1 GTSNPN, CDR2 SVGIG (reference sequence). This CDR3 reads CAWSVGADTEAFF. The CDR3 nucleotides are TGTGCCTGGAGTGTTGGGGCGGACACTGAAGCTTTCTTT.